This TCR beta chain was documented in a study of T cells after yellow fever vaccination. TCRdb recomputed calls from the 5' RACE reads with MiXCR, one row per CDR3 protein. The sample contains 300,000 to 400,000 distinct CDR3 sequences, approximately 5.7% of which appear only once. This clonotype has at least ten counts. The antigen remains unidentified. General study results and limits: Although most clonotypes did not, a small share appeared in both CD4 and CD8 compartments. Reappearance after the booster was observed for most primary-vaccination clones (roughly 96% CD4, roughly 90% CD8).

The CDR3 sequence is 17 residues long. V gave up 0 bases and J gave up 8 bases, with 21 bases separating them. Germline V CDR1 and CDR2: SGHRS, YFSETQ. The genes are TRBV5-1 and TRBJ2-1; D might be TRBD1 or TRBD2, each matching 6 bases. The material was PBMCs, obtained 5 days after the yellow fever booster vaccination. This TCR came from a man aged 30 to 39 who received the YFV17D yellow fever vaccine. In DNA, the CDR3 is TGCGCCAGCAGCTTGGCCCTCGCGGGACAATCGGAGGATGAGCAGTTCTTC. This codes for CASSLALAGQSEDEQFF.